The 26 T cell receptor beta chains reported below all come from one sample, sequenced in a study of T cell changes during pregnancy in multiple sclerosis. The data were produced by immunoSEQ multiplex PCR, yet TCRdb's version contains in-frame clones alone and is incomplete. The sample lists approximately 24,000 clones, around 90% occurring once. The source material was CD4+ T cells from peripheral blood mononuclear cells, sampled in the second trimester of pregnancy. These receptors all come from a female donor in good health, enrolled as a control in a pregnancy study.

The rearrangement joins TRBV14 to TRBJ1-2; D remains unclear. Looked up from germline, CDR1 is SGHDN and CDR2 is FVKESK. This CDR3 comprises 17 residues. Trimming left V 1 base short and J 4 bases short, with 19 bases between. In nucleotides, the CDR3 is TGTGCCAGCAGCCAAGGAGGTGGCCGTCAAGGAGGCTATGGCTACACCTTC. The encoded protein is CASSQGGGRQGGYGYTF.

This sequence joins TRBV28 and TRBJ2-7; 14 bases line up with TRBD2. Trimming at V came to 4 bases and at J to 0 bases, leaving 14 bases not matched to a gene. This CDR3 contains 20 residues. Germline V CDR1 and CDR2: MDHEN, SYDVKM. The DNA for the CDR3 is TGTGCCAGCAGTTCCCCTCCGGGACTAGCGGGAGTATTACTCTCCTACGAGCAGTACTTC. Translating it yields CASSSPPGLAGVLLSYEQYF.

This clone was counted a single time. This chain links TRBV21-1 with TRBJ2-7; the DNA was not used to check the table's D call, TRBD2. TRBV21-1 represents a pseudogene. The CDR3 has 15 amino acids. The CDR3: CASSKGAGGPGEQYF. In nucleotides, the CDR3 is TGTGCCAGCAGCAAAGGAGCGGGAGGGCCGGGCGAGCAGTACTTC.

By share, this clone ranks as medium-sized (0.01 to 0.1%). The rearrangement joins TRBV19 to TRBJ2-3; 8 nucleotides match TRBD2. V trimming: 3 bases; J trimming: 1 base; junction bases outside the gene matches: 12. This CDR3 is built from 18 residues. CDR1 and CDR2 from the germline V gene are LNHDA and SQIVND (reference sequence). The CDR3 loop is CASSMTPPGAGGTDTQYF. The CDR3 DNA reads TGTGCCAGTAGTATGACCCCGCCGGGAGCGGGGGGCACAGATACGCAGTATTTT.

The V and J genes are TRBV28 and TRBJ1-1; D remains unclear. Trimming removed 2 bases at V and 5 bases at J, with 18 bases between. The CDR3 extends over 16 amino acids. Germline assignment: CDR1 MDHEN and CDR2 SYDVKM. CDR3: CASSLPSSRTRTEAFF. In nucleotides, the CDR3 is TGTGCCAGCAGTTTACCCTCCTCTCGAACCAGGACTGAAGCTTTCTTT.

Here the CDR3 reads CASSQDVAGLGYEQYF. DNA for the CDR3: TGTGCCAGCAGCCAAGATGTAGCAGGGCTAGGCTACGAGCAGTACTTC. V is TRBV4-2 and J is TRBJ2-7; possibly TRBD1 for D (5 bases). V was trimmed by 0 bases and J by 3 bases, leaving 15 bases between them. Germline CDR1 LGHNA, CDR2 YNFKEQ. The CDR3 is 16 amino acids.

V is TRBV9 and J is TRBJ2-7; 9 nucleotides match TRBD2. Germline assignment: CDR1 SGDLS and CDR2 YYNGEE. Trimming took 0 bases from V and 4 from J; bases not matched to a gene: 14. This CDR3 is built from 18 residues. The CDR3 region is CASSVGGVGSGSQYEQYF. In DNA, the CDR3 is TGTGCCAGCAGCGTAGGAGGGGTCGGTAGCGGGAGCCAGTACGAGCAGTACTTC.

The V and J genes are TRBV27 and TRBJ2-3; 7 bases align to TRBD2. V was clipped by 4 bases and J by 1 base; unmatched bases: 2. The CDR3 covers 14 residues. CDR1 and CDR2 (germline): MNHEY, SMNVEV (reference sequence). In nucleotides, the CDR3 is TGTGCCAGCAGTTGGGGGGGTGGCACAGATACGCAGTATTTT. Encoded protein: CASSWGGGTDTQYF.

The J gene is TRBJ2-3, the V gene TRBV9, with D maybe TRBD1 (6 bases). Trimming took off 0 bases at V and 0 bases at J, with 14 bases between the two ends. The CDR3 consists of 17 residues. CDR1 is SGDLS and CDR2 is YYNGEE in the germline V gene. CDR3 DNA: TGTGCCAGCAGCGTAGCTGGTCAGGGGTTAAGCACAGATACGCAGTATTTT. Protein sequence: CASSVAGQGLSTDTQYF. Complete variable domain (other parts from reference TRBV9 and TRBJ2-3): DSGVTQTPKHLITATGQRVTLRCSPRSGDLSVYWYQQSLDQGLQFLIQYYNGEERAKGNILERFSAQQFPDLHSELNLSSLELGDSALYFCASSVAGQGLSTDTQYFGPGTRLTVL.

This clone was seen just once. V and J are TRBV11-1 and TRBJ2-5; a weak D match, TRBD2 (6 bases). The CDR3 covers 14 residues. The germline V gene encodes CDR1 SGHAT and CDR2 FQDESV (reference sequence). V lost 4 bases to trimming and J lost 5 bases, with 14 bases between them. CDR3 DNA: TGTGCCAGCAGCTCAAAGCGGAGGGAGGAGACCCAGTACTTC. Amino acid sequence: CASSSKRREETQYF.

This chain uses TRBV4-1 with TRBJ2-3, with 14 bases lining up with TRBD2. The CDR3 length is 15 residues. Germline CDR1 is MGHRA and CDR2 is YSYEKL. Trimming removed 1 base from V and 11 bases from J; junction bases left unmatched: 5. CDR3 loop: CASSQGLAGGPGQYF. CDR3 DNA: TGCGCCAGCAGCCAAGGACTAGCGGGAGGGCCGGGGCAGTATTTT.

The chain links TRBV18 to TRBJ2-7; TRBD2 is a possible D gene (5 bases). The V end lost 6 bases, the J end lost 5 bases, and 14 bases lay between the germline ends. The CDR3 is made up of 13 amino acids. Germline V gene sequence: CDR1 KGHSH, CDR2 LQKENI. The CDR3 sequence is CASSPGGGNEQYF. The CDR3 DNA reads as TGTGCCAGCTCGCCCGGAGGTGGGAACGAGCAGTACTTC.

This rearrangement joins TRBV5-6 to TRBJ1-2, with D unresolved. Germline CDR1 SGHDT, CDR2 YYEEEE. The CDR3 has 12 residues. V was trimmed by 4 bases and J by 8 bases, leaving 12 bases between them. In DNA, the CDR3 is TGTGCCAGCAGCCCCGGAGGAGTGGGCTACACCTTC. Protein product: CASSPGGVGYTF.

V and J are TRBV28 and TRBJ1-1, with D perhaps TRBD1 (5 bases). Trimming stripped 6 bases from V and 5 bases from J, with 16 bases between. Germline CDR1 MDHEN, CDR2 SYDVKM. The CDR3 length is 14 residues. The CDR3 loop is CASSPDGGWTEAFF. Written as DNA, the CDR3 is TGTGCCAGCAGCCCCGACGGGGGATGGACTGAAGCTTTCTTT.

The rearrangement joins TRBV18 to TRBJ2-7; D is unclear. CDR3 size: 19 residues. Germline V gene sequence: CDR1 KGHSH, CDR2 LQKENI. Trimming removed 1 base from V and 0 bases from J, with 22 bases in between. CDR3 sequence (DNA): TGTGCCAGCTCACCACTCTACGGCTCCCGAATCGCGGCCTCCTACGAGCAGTACTTC. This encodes CASSPLYGSRIAASYEQYF.

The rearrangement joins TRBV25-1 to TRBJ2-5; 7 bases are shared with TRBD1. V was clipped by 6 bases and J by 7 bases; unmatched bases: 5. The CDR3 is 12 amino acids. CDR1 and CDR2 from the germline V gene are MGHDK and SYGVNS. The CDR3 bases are TGTGCCAGCAGGGGGACAGTCGGGACCCAGTACTTC. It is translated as CASRGTVGTQYF.

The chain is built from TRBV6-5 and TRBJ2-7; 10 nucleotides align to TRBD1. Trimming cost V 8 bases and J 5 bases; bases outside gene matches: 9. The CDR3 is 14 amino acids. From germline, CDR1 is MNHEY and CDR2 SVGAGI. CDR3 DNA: TGTGCCAGCGGATTGATAGACAGGGGGCACGAGCAGTACTTC. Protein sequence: CASGLIDRGHEQYF.

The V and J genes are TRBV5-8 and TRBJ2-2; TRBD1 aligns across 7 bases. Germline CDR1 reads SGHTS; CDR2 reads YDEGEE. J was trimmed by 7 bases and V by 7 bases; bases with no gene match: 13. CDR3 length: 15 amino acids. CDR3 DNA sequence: TGTGCCAGCTGGAGTCGAGGGGGCGGAATCGGGGAGCTGTTTTTT. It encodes CASWSRGGGIGELFF. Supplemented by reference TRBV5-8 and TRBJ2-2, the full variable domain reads EAGVTQSPTHLIKTRGQQATLRCSPISGHTSVYWYQQALGLGLQFLLWYDEGEERNRGNFPPRFSGRQFPNYSSELNVNALELEDSALYLCASWSRGGGIGELFFGEGSRLTVL.

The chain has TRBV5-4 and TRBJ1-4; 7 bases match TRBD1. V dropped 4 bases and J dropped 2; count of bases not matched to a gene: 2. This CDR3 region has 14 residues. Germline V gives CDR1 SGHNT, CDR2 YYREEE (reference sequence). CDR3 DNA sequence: TGTGCCAGCAGCGGAGGGGGCACTAATGAAAAACTGTTTTTT. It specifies CASSGGGTNEKLFF.

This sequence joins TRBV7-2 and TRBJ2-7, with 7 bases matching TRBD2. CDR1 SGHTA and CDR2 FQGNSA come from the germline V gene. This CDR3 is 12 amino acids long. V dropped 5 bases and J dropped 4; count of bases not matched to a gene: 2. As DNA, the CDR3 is TGTGCCAGCAGCGTGGGACTATACGAGCAGTACTTC. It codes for CASSVGLYEQYF.

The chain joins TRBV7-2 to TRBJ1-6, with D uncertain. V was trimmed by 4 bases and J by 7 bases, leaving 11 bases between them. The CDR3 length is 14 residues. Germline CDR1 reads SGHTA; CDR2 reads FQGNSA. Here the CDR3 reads CASSSPEANSPLHF. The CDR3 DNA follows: TGTGCCAGCAGCTCCCCTGAGGCAAATTCACCCCTCCACTTT.

DNA for the CDR3: TGTGCCACCAGGGGACAGGGGGTAACTGAAGCTTTCTTT. Its protein is CATRGQGVTEAFF. The rearrangement joins TRBV19 to TRBJ1-1; TRBD1 agrees at 11 bases. After removal of 10 bases from V and 5 bases from J, the junction contained 6 bases not matched to a gene. The CDR3 covers 13 residues. Per germline, CDR1 LNHDA and CDR2 SQIVND (reference sequence).

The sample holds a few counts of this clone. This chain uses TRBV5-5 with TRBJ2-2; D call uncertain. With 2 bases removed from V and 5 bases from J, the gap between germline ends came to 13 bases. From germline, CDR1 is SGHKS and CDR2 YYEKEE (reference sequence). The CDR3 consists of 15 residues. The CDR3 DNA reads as TGTGCCAGCAGCTTCGAGACTCTGAGAACCGGGGAGCTGTTTTTT. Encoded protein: CASSFETLRTGELFF. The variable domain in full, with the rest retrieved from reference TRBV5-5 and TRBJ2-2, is DAGVTQSPTHLIKTRGQQVTLRCSPISGHKSVSWYQQVLGQGPQFIFQYYEKEERGRGNFPDRFSARQFPNYSSELNVNALLLGDSALYLCASSFETLRTGELFFGEGSRLTVL.

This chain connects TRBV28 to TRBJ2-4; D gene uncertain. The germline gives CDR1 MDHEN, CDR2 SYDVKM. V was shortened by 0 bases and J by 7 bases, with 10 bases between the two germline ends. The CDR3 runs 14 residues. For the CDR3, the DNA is TGTGCCAGCAGTTTATGGCCCAACGGGAACATTCAGTACTTC. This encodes CASSLWPNGNIQYF. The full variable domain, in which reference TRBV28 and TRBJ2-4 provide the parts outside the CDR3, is DVKVTQSSRYLVKRTGEKVFLECVQDMDHENMFWYRQDPGLGLRLIYFSYDVKMKEKGDIPEGYSVSREKKERFSLILESASTNQTSMYLCASSLWPNGNIQYFGAGTRLSVL.

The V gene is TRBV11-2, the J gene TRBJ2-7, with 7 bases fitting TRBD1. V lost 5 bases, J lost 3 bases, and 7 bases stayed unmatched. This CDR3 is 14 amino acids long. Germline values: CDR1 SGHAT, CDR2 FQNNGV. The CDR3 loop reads CASSARQGLYEQYF. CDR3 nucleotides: TGTGCCAGCAGCGCCCGACAGGGTCTCTACGAGCAGTACTTC.

The CDR3 DNA reads TGTGCCAGCACCTCAGGGACTAATCAGCCCCAGCATTTT. Protein product: CASTSGTNQPQHF. The chain is built from TRBV28 and TRBJ1-5; maybe TRBD1 (5 bases). The CDR3 runs 13 residues. V shed 7 bases and J shed 4 bases, with 11 bases lying between them. Germline V gives CDR1 MDHEN, CDR2 SYDVKM.